One and the same sample provided the 19 T cell receptor beta chains below, sequenced in a study of CXCR3-negative and CXCR3-positive naive CD8 T cells. The study, taken as a whole, reports: Naive cells positive for CXCR3 carried more hydrophobic TRB CDR3s than CXCR3-negative ones.

Antigen specificity for these receptors is unknown. UMI-labeled TRB cDNA libraries were prepared by 5' RACE. TCRdb re-called the 5' RACE reads and shows each CDR3 protein once, DNA omitted. Seen in this sample are around 84,000 distinct CDR3 sequences; the ten most common clones hold roughly 0.89%. The sequenced sample consisted of naive CXCR3+ CD8+ T cells from blood. The subset was: CD45RO-CCR7+CD27+CD95- naive CD8+ T cells expressing CXCR3 (TNR3+). These receptors were obtained from a human donor in good health. Some clones in this sample may be carry-over from other donors' samples.

V is TRBV28 and J is TRBJ2-7. Germline CDR1 is MDHEN and CDR2 is SYDVKM. The length of the CDR3 is 12 residues. CDR3 in amino acids: CASSLWNYEQYF. The entire variable domain, with the rest obtained from reference TRBV28 and TRBJ2-7, is as follows: DVKVTQSSRYLVKRTGEKVFLECVQDMDHENMFWYRQDPGLGLRLIYFSYDVKMKEKGDIPEGYSVSREKKERFSLILESASTNQTSMYLCASSLWNYEQYFGPGTRLTVT.

The chain uses TRBV9 and TRBJ2-3; as DNA is missing, the TRBD2 call by TCRdb cannot be tested. This CDR3 has 16 residues. Germline values: CDR1 SGDLS, CDR2 YYNGEE. The CDR3: CASSVEMGGPADTQYF.

The genes are TRBV29-1 and TRBJ2-5; no DNA is available, so the TRBD2 call from TCRdb remains unchecked. The CDR3 loop spans 12 amino acids. The germline V gene encodes CDR1 SQVTM and CDR2 ANQGSEA. CDR3 in amino acids: CSVDWRGETQYF.

The rearrangement links TRBV7-2 to TRBJ1-6. This CDR3 is built from 11 residues. Germline CDR1 reads SGHTA; CDR2 reads FQGNSA. CDR3 in amino acids: CASSSASPLHF. The variable domain in full, completed from reference TRBV7-2 and TRBJ1-6, reads GAGVSQSPSNKVTEKGKDVELRCDPISGHTALYWYRQSLGQGLEFLIYFQGNSAPDKSGLPSDRFSAERTGGSVSTLTIQRTQQEDSAVYLCASSSASPLHFGNGTRLTVT.

The V and J genes are TRBV29-1 and TRBJ2-5; TCRdb's D call, TRBD2, is unchecked because there is no DNA. The CDR3 has 14 amino acids. Germline V lookup: CDR1 SQVTM, CDR2 ANQGSEA. CDR3: CSVETETAVQTQYF.

V usage is TRBV6-5 and J usage is TRBJ2-1; the TCRdb D gene call, TRBD2, has no DNA to confirm it. Germline V gene lookup returns CDR1 MNHEY and CDR2 SVGAGI. This CDR3 is 15 amino acids long. This CDR3 is CASSYSSGRRSEQFF.

The CDR3 protein is CASSEGWGGTYEQYF. The chain has TRBV2 and TRBJ2-7. The CDR3 runs 15 residues. Germline lookup yields CDR1 SNHLY and CDR2 FYNNEI. Complete variable domain (other parts from reference TRBV2 and TRBJ2-7): EPEVTQTPSHQVTQMGQEVILRCVPISNHLYFYWYRQILGQKVEFLVSFYNNEISEKSEIFDDQFSVERPDGSNFTLKIRSTKLEDSAMYFCASSEGWGGTYEQYFGPGTRLTVT.

V usage is TRBV10-3 and J usage is TRBJ2-2; TCRdb's D call of TRBD1 is untestable without DNA. The CDR3 is made up of 16 amino acids. Germline CDR1 reads ENHRY; CDR2 reads SYGVKD. CDR3: CATSTGDRANTGELFF.

The chain is built from TRBV7-9 and TRBJ2-1. Germline CDR1 and CDR2: SEHNR and FQNEAQ (reference sequence). The CDR3 runs 12 residues. The CDR3 loop is CASSLFDNEQFF.

The V and J genes are TRBV27 and TRBJ2-1; checking the TCRdb D call of TRBD1 is not possible without DNA. The CDR3 is 15 amino acids. CDR1 is MNHEY, CDR2 SMNVEV, per germline (reference sequence). The CDR3 sequence is CASTSPRDRGYEQFF.

This chain connects TRBV12-3 or TRBV12-4 to TRBJ2-7. CDR3 length: 14 amino acids. This chain's CDR3 is CASSLAGERYEQYF.

The chain uses TRBV7-2 and TRBJ2-7; checking the TCRdb D call of TRBD2 is not possible without DNA. The CDR3 covers 14 residues. Germline CDR1 and CDR2: SGHTA and FQGNSA. CDR3 region: CASSPATSSAEQYF.

This sequence joins TRBV16 and TRBJ2-5; TCRdb's D call, TRBD2, is unchecked because there is no DNA. This CDR3 has 18 amino acids. The V gene's germline CDR1 is KGHSY and CDR2 FQNENV. This chain's CDR3 is CASSQSDGSGVSGETQYF.

This sequence joins TRBV12-3 or TRBV12-4 and TRBJ2-2; the TCRdb D gene call, TRBD1, has no DNA to confirm it. The CDR3 runs 16 residues. The CDR3 protein is CASSPTGGRGTGELFF.

V and J are TRBV5-1 and TRBJ1-2; TCRdb's D gene call, TRBD1, goes unchecked for lack of DNA. The germline V gene has CDR1 SGHRS and CDR2 YFSETQ. The CDR3 covers 15 residues. The CDR3 spells CASSLGDRDNYGYTF.

The CDR3 sequence: CSARLVASGPYEQYF. V is TRBV20-1 and J is TRBJ2-7; the TCRdb D gene call, TRBD2, has no DNA to confirm it. The CDR3 loop spans 15 amino acids. The germline CDR1 and CDR2 sequences are DFQATT and SNEGSKA (reference sequence).

The chain combines TRBV7-9 with TRBJ2-6; absent DNA, TCRdb's TRBD2 call cannot be checked. The CDR3 runs to 18 residues. The germline CDR1 and CDR2 sequences are SEHNR and FQNEAQ (reference sequence). The CDR3 is CASSFPGPPSGGANVLTF. Supplemented by reference TRBV7-9 and TRBJ2-6, the full variable domain reads DTGVSQNPRHKITKRGQNVTFRCDPISEHNRLYWYRQTLGQGPEFLTYFQNEAQLEKSRLLSDRFSAERPKGSFSTLEIQRTEQGDSAMYLCASSFPGPPSGGANVLTFGAGSRLTVL.

The gene calls are TRBV7-9 and TRBJ2-3; TCRdb indicates TRBD1, and absent DNA this call remains unverified. This CDR3 has 15 amino acids. From germline, CDR1 is SEHNR and CDR2 FQNEAQ (reference sequence). This CDR3 is CASSAAGGPTDTQYF.

The chain joins TRBV11-2 to TRBJ2-2; there is no DNA to check the TCRdb D call of TRBD2. The germline V gene encodes CDR1 SGHAT and CDR2 FQNNGV. This CDR3 spans 18 amino acids. The CDR3: CASSLTSSGRPLPGELFF.